This T cell receptor beta chain was captured by sequencing in a study of T cell responses to AZD1222 COVID-19 vaccine. Points on this clone: Its antigen remains unidentified.

Repertoires were generated with immunoSEQ multiplex PCR, while TCRdb's copy carries only in-frame clones and drops some. The sample includes fewer than 150,000 clones, 80% to 90% of them seen just once. General observations from the study: Distributed over spike, vaccine-associated CD4 TCRs predominated at 160-218 and 743-854. At baseline, seropositivity was found in only six or seven AZD1222 recipients.

Doses given second, at about 4 or about 12 weeks, were pooled. Germline V gene lookup returns CDR1 MNHEY and CDR2 SMNVEV (reference sequence). CDR3 length: 13 residues. The V and J ends lost 2 bases and 3 bases respectively, with 7 bases between them. The V and J genes are TRBV27 and TRBJ1-1; D is unclear. The sample in question was peripheral blood, obtained 28 days after the second AZD1222 dose. This TCR derives from an adult who received the AZD1222 COVID-19 vaccine. The CDR3 region has the DNA TGTGCCAGCAGTTTAAAACCAGACACTGAAGCTTTCTTT. Translating gives CASSLKPDTEAFF.